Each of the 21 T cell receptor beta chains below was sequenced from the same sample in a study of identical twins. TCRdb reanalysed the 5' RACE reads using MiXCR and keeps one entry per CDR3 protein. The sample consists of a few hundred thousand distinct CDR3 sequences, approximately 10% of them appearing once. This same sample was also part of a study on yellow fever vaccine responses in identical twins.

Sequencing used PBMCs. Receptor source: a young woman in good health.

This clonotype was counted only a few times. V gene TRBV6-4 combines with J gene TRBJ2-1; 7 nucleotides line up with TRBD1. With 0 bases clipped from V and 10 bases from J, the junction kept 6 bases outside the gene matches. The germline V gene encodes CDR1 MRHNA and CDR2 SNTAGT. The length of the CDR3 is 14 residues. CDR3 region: CASSDSVEGGEQFF. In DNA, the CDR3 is TGTGCCAGCAGTGACTCAGTTGAAGGGGGCGAGCAGTTCTTC.

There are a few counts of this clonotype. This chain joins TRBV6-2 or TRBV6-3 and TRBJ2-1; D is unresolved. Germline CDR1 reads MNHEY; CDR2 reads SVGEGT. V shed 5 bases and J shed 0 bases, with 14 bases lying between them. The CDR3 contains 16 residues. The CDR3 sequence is CASSIGPPSSYNEQFF. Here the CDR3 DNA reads TGTGCCAGCAGTATAGGGCCCCCCAGCTCCTACAATGAGCAGTTCTTC.

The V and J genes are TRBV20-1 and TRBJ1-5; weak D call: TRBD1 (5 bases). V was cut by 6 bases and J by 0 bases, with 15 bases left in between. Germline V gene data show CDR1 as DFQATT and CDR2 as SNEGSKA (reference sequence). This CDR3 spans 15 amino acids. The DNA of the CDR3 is TGCAGTGCCCAACCAGGGACTCATAGCAATCAGCCCCAGCATTTT. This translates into CSAQPGTHSNQPQHF.

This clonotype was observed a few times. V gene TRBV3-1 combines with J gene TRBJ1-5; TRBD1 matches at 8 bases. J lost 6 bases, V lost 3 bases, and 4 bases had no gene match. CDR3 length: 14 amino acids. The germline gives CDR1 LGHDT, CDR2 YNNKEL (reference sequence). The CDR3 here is CASSHQGAGQPQHF. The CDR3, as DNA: TGTGCCAGCAGCCACCAGGGGGCGGGTCAGCCCCAGCATTTT. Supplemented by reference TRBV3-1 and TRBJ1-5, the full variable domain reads DTAVSQTPKYLVTQMGNDKSIKCEQNLGHDTMYWYKQDSKKFLKIMFSYNNKELIINETVPNRFSPKSPDKAHLNLHINSLELGDSAVYFCASSHQGAGQPQHFGDGTRLSIL.

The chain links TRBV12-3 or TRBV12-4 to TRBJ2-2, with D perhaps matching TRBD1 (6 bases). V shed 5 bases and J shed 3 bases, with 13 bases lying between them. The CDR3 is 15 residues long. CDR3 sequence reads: CASSKQSGDTGELFF. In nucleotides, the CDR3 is TGTGCCAGCAGTAAACAATCAGGGGACACCGGGGAGCTGTTTTTT.

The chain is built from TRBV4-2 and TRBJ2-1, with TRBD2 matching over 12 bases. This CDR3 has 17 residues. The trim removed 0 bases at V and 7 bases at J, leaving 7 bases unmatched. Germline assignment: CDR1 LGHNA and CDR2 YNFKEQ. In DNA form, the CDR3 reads TGTGCCAGCAGCCAAGATAGGGGGCTAGCGGGGGGGAATGAGCAGTTCTTC. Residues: CASSQDRGLAGGNEQFF.

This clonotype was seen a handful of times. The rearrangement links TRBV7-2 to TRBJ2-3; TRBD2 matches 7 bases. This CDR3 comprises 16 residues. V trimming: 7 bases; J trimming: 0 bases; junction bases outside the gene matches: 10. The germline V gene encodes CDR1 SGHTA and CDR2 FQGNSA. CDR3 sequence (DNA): TGTGCCAGCACCCTAAGCAGCGGGGCCAGCACAGATACGCAGTATTTT. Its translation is CASTLSSGASTDTQYF.

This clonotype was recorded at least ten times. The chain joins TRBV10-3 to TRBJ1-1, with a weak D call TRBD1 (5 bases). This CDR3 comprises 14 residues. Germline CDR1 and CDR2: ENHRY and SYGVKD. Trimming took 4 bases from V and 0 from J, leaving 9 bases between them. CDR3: CAISVGGMNTEAFF. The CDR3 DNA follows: TGTGCCATCAGTGTTGGGGGAATGAACACTGAAGCTTTCTTT.

In DNA, the CDR3 is TGTGCCAGCGACGTGGGGAATGAAGCTTTCTTT. This codes for CASDVGNEAFF. The chain links TRBV7-9 to TRBJ1-1; D gene unclear. CDR3 length: 11 residues. Germline V gene lookup returns CDR1 SEHNR and CDR2 FQNEAQ (reference sequence). Trimming stripped 8 bases from V and 7 bases from J, with 11 bases between.

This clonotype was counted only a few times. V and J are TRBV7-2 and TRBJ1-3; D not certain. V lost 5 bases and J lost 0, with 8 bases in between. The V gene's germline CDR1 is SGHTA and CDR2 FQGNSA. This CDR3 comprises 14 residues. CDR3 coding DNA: TGTGCCAGCAGCCCGGACGTCTCTGGAAACACCATATATTTT. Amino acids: CASSPDVSGNTIYF.

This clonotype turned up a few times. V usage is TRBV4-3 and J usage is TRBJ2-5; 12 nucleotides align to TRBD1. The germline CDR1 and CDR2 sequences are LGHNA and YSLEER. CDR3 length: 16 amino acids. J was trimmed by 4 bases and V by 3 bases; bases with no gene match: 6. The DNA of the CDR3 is TGCGCCAGCAGCCAGACGGGACAGGGGGCCGGAGAGACCCAGTACTTC. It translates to CASSQTGQGAGETQYF.

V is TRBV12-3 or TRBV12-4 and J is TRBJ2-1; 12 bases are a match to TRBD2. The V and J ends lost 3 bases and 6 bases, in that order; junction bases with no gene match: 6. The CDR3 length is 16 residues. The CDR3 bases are TGTGCCAGCAGTTTGGCTAGCGGGAGGGGGGGCAATGAGCAGTTCTTC. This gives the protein CASSLASGRGGNEQFF.

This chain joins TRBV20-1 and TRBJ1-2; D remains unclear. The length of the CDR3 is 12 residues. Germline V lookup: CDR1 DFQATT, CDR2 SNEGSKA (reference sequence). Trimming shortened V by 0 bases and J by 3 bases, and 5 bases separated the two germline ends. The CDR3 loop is CSARDRYYGYTF. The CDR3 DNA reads TGCAGTGCTAGAGATAGGTACTATGGCTACACCTTC.

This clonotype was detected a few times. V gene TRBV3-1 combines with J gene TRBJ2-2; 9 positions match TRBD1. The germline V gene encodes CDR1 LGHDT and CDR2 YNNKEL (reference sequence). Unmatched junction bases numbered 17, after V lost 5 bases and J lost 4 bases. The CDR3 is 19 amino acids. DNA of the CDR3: TGTGCCAGCAGCGTAGAATGGGGACAGGGTAATTGGTCCACCGGGGAGCTGTTTTTT. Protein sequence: CASSVEWGQGNWSTGELFF.

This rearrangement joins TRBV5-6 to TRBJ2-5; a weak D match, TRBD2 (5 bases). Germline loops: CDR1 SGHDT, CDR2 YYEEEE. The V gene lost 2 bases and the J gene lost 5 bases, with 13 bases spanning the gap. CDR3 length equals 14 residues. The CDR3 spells CASSFGIPGETQYF. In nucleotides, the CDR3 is TGTGCCAGCAGCTTTGGAATTCCGGGGGAGACCCAGTACTTC.

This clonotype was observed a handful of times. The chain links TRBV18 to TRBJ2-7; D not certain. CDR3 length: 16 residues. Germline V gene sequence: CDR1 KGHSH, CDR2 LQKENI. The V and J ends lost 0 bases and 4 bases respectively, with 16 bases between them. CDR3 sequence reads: CASSPPVSSSIYEQYF. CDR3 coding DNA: TGTGCCAGCTCACCACCGGTTAGCTCGTCAATATACGAGCAGTACTTC.

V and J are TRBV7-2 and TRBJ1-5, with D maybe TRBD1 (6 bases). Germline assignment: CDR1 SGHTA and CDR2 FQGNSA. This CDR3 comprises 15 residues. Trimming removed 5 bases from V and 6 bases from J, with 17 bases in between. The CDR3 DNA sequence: TGTGCCAGCAGCACGGGGGGGCAGGGGAGTCAGCCCCAGCATTTT. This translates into CASSTGGQGSQPQHF.

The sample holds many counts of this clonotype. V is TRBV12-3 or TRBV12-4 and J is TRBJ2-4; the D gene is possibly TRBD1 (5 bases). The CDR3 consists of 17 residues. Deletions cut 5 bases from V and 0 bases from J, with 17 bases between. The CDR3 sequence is CASSPGSVDLAKNIQYF. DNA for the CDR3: TGTGCCAGCAGTCCAGGGTCCGTCGACTTAGCCAAAAACATTCAGTACTTC.

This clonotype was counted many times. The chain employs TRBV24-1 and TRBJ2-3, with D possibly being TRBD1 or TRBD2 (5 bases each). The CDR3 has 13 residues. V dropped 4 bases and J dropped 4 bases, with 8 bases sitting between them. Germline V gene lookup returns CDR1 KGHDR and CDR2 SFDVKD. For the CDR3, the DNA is TGTGCCACCAGTGACCTGGGGGCAGATACGCAGTATTTT. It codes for CATSDLGADTQYF.

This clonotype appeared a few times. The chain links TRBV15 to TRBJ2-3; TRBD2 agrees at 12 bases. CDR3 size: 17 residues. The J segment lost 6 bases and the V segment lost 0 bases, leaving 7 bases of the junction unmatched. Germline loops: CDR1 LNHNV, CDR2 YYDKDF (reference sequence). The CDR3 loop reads CATSRDLLAGGGDTQYF. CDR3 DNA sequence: TGTGCCACCAGCAGAGACCTACTAGCGGGGGGAGGGGATACGCAGTATTTT. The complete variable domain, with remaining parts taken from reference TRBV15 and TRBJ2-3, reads DAMVIQNPRYQVTQFGKPVTLSCSQTLNHNVMYWYQQKSSQAPKLLFHYYDKDFNNEADTPDNFQSRRPNTSFCFLDIRSPGLGDTAMYLCATSRDLLAGGGDTQYFGPGTRLTVL.

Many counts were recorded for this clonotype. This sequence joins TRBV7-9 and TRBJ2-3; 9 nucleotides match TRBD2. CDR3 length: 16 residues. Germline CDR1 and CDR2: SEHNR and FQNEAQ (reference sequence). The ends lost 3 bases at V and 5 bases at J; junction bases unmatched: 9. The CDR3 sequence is CASSFGLAGSEDTQYF. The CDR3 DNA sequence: TGTGCCAGCAGCTTCGGGCTAGCGGGATCGGAAGATACGCAGTATTTT.